Here is one TCR beta chain with its context. Antigen specificity is unknown. The data were obtained in a study of cytotoxic CD8 clonotypes in ibrutinib-treated CLL. General study results and limits: While tracking circulating CD8+ T-cell counts, baseline clonality exceeded that of age-matched healthy donors.

Method: immunoSEQ multiplex PCR; TCRdb's copy keeps in-frame clones and lacks some. The table shows more than 200,000 clones, with 79% occurring only once. The CDR3 has 15 residues. Germline CDR1 SGHVS, CDR2 FNYEAQ. The trim removed 1 base at V and 2 bases at J, leaving 2 bases unmatched. The chain is built from TRBV7-6 and TRBJ2-1; 7 positions agree with TRBD2. The specimen comprised PBMCs, sampled after 12 months of ibrutinib treatment. The clonotype comes from a human donor with chronic lymphocytic leukemia. The CDR3 DNA reads TGTGCCAGCAGCTTAGACGGGAGGCCCTACAATGAGCAGTTCTTC. This encodes CASSLDGRPYNEQFF.